This T cell receptor beta chain was sequenced during a study of T cell responses to AZD1222 COVID-19 vaccine. The study's findings and limits: With two AZD1222 doses given, Spike-specific TCR breadth and depth both rose. Baseline testing showed seropositivity in only six AZD1222 recipients.

On this clone: Its specificity is not known.

Only in-frame clones appear in the TCRdb table, and some are missing; sequencing was by immunoSEQ multiplex PCR. The repertoire has about 55,000 clones, about 85% of them found once; the top ten carry 3.9%. This clonotype originated in an adult in good health. Sequenced here: peripheral blood, sampled on day 0 of AZD1222 vaccination.

CDR3 in DNA: TGTGCCAGTAGTCTAACGGCGGGGGAAGTGTGGGAGACCCAGTACTTC. Its protein product is CASSLTAGEVWETQYF. V usage is TRBV19 and J usage is TRBJ2-5, with TRBD2 matching 7 bases. V shed 5 bases and J 5 bases; nucleotides not matched to a gene: 14. The CDR3 is 16 amino acids. The V gene's germline CDR1 is LNHDA and CDR2 SQIVND (reference sequence).